These 21 T cell receptor beta chains share one sample of origin, sequenced in a study of T-cell reconstitution after alpha-beta-depleted transplantation in children. For TCRbeta, the library was prepared with unique molecular identifiers. TCRdb independently ran MiXCR on the PCR reads; one entry per CDR3 protein. Of some 110,000 distinct CDR3 sequences in the sample, over 9% were seen once. The source material was PBMCs, sampled before TCRalphabeta/CD19-depleted stem cell transplant. These receptors came from a boy between 2 and 10 years old with acute lymphoblastic leukemia, due to receive a stem cell transplant.

This clonotype has a handful of counts. V is TRBV20-1 and J is TRBJ2-1; 11 bases are a match to TRBD2. Losses at the gene ends were 0 bases for V and 5 bases for J; bases not matched to a gene: 9. Germline loops: CDR1 DFQATT, CDR2 SNEGSKA (reference sequence). This CDR3 is built from 17 residues. CDR3 in amino acids: CSARDLASGRSHNEQFF. CDR3 nucleotide sequence: TGCAGTGCTAGAGATTTGGCTAGCGGGAGGTCCCACAATGAGCAGTTCTTC.

V gene TRBV7-8 combines with J gene TRBJ1-2; D is ambiguous. The CDR3 consists of 16 residues. Germline CDR1 and CDR2: SGHVS and FQNEAQ. Trimming removed 0 bases at V and 1 base at J, with 12 bases between. CDR3 in amino acids: CASSLAVRDINYGYTF. In nucleotides, the CDR3 is TGTGCCAGCAGCTTAGCCGTCCGCGACATTAACTATGGCTACACCTTC.

This clonotype turned up a few times. The chain recombines TRBV3-1 with TRBJ2-4, with 7 bases that match TRBD2. This CDR3 has 15 amino acids. The V gene's germline CDR1 is LGHDT and CDR2 YNNKEL (reference sequence). V gave up 4 bases and J gave up 0 bases; unmatched junction bases: 3. The CDR3 sequence is CASSPIAGAKNIQYF. CDR3 bases: TGTGCCAGCAGCCCGATAGCGGGAGCCAAAAACATTCAGTACTTC. The full variable domain, its missing parts supplied by reference TRBV3-1 and TRBJ2-4, is DTAVSQTPKYLVTQMGNDKSIKCEQNLGHDTMYWYKQDSKKFLKIMFSYNNKELIINETVPNRFSPKSPDKAHLNLHINSLELGDSAVYFCASSPIAGAKNIQYFGAGTRLSVL.

This clonotype has at least ten counts. The chain uses TRBV20-1 and TRBJ2-5; D remains unclear. The V and J ends lost 1 base and 2 bases respectively, with 2 bases between them. The germline V gene encodes CDR1 DFQATT and CDR2 SNEGSKA (reference sequence). The CDR3 is 11 amino acids. CDR3 nucleotides: TGCAGTGCTAGAGTGCAAGAGACCCAGTACTTC. Translated, it gives CSARVQETQYF.

The rearrangement uses TRBV7-9 and TRBJ1-5; D not certain. V shed 4 bases and J shed 7 bases, with 8 bases lying between them. Germline V gene lookup returns CDR1 SEHNR and CDR2 FQNEAQ (reference sequence). This CDR3 comprises 12 residues. In DNA form, the CDR3 reads TGTGCCAGCAGCTCCCCGGGACAGCCCCAGCATTTT. It yields the protein CASSSPGQPQHF.

The rearrangement links TRBV20-1 to TRBJ1-4; tentative D call: TRBD1 (6 bases). The germline V gene encodes CDR1 DFQATT and CDR2 SNEGSKA (reference sequence). Trimming pared 7 bases from V and 7 bases from J, leaving 13 bases between. This CDR3 has 12 amino acids. CDR3 sequence reads: CSGQGWGEKLFF. The CDR3 bases are TGCAGTGGCCAGGGGTGGGGTGAAAAACTGTTTTTT.

This clonotype was detected a few times. V is TRBV20-1 and J is TRBJ2-2; D tentatively fits TRBD1 or TRBD2 (5 bases each). This CDR3 region has 16 residues. CDR1 DFQATT and CDR2 SNEGSKA come from the germline V gene (reference sequence). Trimming removed 3 bases from V and 6 bases from J, with 20 bases in between. The CDR3 DNA sequence: TGCAGTGCTAGTCCCCTTCGGCCCACGGGGCCCGGGGAGCTGTTTTTT. This translates into CSASPLRPTGPGELFF.

The chain carries TRBV5-1 and TRBJ1-4; D is undetermined. CDR3 size: 14 residues. CDR1 and CDR2 (germline): SGHRS, YFSETQ. V was clipped by 3 bases and J by 0 bases, with 6 bases between them. Here the CDR3 reads CASSSSPTNEKLFF. DNA of the CDR3: TGCGCCAGCAGCTCCAGCCCAACTAATGAAAAACTGTTTTTT.

The V and J genes are TRBV20-1 and TRBJ2-3, with TRBD2 identical over 9 bases. This CDR3 has 16 amino acids. Germline CDR1 reads DFQATT; CDR2 reads SNEGSKA (reference sequence). J was trimmed by 5 bases and V by 4 bases; bases with no gene match: 13. In nucleotides, the CDR3 is TGCAGTGCTACAGACCCGGTAGCGGGGGCGGGAGATACGCAGTATTTT. Translated: CSATDPVAGAGDTQYF.

The J gene is TRBJ2-3, the V gene TRBV28; D assignment may be TRBD1 or TRBD2 (5 bases each). Deletions cut 3 bases from V and 6 bases from J, with 13 bases between. The length of the CDR3 is 14 residues. Germline V CDR1 and CDR2: MDHEN, SYDVKM. CDR3 DNA: TGTGCCAGCAGTTTTACTAGAACAGGTGATACGCAGTATTTT. As protein: CASSFTRTGDTQYF.

This clonotype is judged medium-sized (0.01 to 0.1%). This sequence joins TRBV27 and TRBJ2-1; D unresolved. V gave up 2 bases and J gave up 2 bases, with 4 bases separating them. CDR3 length: 13 residues. The germline V gene encodes CDR1 MNHEY and CDR2 SMNVEV (reference sequence). Written as DNA, the CDR3 is TGTGCCAGCAGTTTAGAGCCCTACAATGAGCAGTTCTTC. Protein product: CASSLEPYNEQFF.

Turning to this clonotype: A junction boundary mismatches the germline segment, possibly from a read error. The V and J genes are TRBV2 and TRBJ1-4; unclear D gene. There are 12 residues in the CDR3. Germline V gives CDR1 SNHLY, CDR2 FYNNEI. Written as DNA, the CDR3 is TGTGCCGGCAGAGTAACTAATGAAAAACTGTTTTTT. Its protein is CAGRVTNEKLFF.

The rearrangement links TRBV5-6 to TRBJ2-3; no reliable D call. This CDR3 is 13 amino acids long. Germline CDR1 SGHDT, CDR2 YYEEEE. Trimming cost V 0 bases and J 4 bases, with 6 bases left between them. As DNA, the CDR3 is TGTGCCAGCAGCTTGGAGGTCGCAGATACGCAGTATTTT. Protein: CASSLEVADTQYF.

V gene TRBV11-2 combines with J gene TRBJ1-3, with 9 bases aligning to TRBD1. This CDR3 is built from 16 residues. Trimming at V came to 1 base and at J to 4 bases, leaving 5 bases not matched to a gene. In germline, CDR1 is SGHAT, CDR2 FQNNGV. The CDR3 spells CASSLAGTGFGNTIYF. In DNA form, the CDR3 reads TGTGCCAGCAGCTTAGCCGGGACAGGGTTCGGAAACACCATATATTTT.

This chain uses TRBV10-3 with TRBJ2-7, with 12 positions matching TRBD2. This CDR3 is built from 13 residues. Germline V gives CDR1 ENHRY, CDR2 SYGVKD. After removal of 8 bases from V and 6 bases from J, the junction contained 5 bases not matched to a gene. CDR3: CAILTSGRGEQYF. CDR3 nucleotides: TGTGCCATCCTGACTAGCGGGAGAGGCGAGCAGTACTTC.

This rearrangement joins TRBV29-1 to TRBJ2-1; no reliable D call. The V gene's germline CDR1 is SQVTM and CDR2 ANQGSEA. Trimming took 4 bases from V and 6 from J, leaving 10 bases between them. The CDR3 extends over 12 amino acids. CDR3 loop: CSVVRRRNEQFF. CDR3 nucleotide sequence: TGCAGCGTTGTAAGACGGCGCAATGAGCAGTTCTTC.

This chain joins TRBV5-1 and TRBJ2-1; D might be TRBD2 (6 bases). The CDR3 has 15 residues. Germline-derived CDR1 and CDR2 are SGHRS and YFSETQ. V dropped 0 bases and J dropped 4 bases, with 11 bases sitting between them. The CDR3 sequence is CASSLGGIIYNEQFF. Written as DNA, the CDR3 is TGCGCCAGCAGCTTGGGCGGGATCATTTACAATGAGCAGTTCTTC.

This chain uses TRBV2 with TRBJ2-7; 9 bases fit TRBD1. Unmatched junction bases numbered 9, after V lost 0 bases and J lost 3 bases. The CDR3 covers 17 residues. Per germline, CDR1 SNHLY and CDR2 FYNNEI. CDR3 DNA: TGTGCCAGCAGTGAAGCGCTTGGGACAGGGAAGTTCTACGAGCAGTACTTC. Translating it yields CASSEALGTGKFYEQYF.

This clonotype showed up many times. The chain carries TRBV12-3 or TRBV12-4 and TRBJ2-3, with TRBD2 matching over 9 bases. The J segment lost 0 bases and the V segment lost 4 bases, leaving 5 bases of the junction unmatched. The CDR3 covers 16 residues. The CDR3 DNA sequence: TGTGCCAGCAGTTCCCAGCGGGAGGCCAGCACAGATACGCAGTATTTT. It codes for CASSSQREASTDTQYF.

The chain combines TRBV27 with TRBJ1-2; D perhaps matches TRBD1 (6 bases). V dropped 6 bases and J dropped 5 bases, with 25 bases sitting between them. This CDR3 has 17 amino acids. CDR1 is MNHEY, CDR2 SMNVEV, per germline (reference sequence). The CDR3 sequence: CASSPSVQGTPIYGYTF. In DNA, the CDR3 is TGTGCCAGCAGCCCGTCGGTCCAGGGGACTCCCATATATGGCTACACCTTC.

This clonotype was found a few times. This chain links TRBV27 with TRBJ2-1, with 15 bases identical to TRBD2. The CDR3 has 20 residues. Germline V lookup: CDR1 MNHEY, CDR2 SMNVEV (reference sequence). V shed 1 base and J 0 bases; nucleotides not matched to a gene: 7. CDR3 amino acids: CASSLYGTSGRPSSYNEQFF. CDR3 coding DNA: TGTGCCAGCAGTTTATACGGGACTAGCGGGAGGCCGAGCTCCTACAATGAGCAGTTCTTC.